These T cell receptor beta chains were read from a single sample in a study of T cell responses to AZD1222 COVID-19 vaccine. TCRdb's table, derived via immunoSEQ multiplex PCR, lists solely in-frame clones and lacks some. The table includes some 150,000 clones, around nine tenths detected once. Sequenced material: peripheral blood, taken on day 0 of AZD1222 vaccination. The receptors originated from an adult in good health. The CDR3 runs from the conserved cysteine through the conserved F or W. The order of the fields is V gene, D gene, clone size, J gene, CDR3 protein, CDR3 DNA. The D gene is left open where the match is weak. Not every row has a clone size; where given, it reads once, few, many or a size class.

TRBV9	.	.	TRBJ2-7	CASARDTYPWEQYF	TGTGCCAGCGCCAGGGACACGTATCCTTGGGAGCAGTACTTC
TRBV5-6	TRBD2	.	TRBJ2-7	CASSLYSTSGMREQYF	TGTGCCAGCAGCTTGTACAGTACTAGCGGCATGAGGGAGCAGTACTTC
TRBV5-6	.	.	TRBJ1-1	CASSLPRWTVNTEAFF	TGTGCCAGCAGCTTGCCCCGGTGGACAGTGAACACTGAAGCTTTCTTT
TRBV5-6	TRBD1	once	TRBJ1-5	CASSLNRGGQPQHF	TGTGCCAGCAGCTTAAACAGGGGTGGGCAGCCCCAGCATTTT
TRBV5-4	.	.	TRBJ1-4	CASSFAGATNEKLFF	TGTGCCAGCAGCTTTGCGGGGGCAACTAATGAAAAACTGTTTTTT
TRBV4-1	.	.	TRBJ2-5	CASSPSRWGVETQYF	TGCGCCAGCAGTCCTAGTAGGTGGGGAGTAGAGACCCAGTACTTC
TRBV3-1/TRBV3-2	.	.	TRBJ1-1	CASSELGPTNTEAFF	TGTGCCAGCAGCGAATTGGGACCGACGAACACTGAAGCTTTCTTT
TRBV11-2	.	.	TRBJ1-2	CASSSGAGYGYTF	TGTGCCAGCAGCTCAGGGGCGGGCTATGGCTACACCTTC
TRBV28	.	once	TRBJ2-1	CASSSILTSGTDYNEQFF	TGTGCCAGCAGTTCTATCCTTACGTCCGGGACGGACTACAATGAGCAGTTCTTC
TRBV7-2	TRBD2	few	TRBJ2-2	CASTQNRGVGELFF	TGTGCCAGCACCCAGAACCGGGGGGTCGGGGAGCTGTTTTTT
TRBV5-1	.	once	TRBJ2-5	CASSFTGGRETQYF	TGCGCCAGCAGCTTTACGGGGGGCAGGGAGACCCAGTACTTC
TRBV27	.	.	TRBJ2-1	CASSFEGGGLYNEQFF	TGTGCCAGCAGTTTTGAGGGGGGAGGGCTCTACAATGAGCAGTTCTTC
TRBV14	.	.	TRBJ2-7	CASSRAQGLTYEQYF	TGTGCCAGCAGCCGGGCACAGGGACTAACATACGAGCAGTACTTC
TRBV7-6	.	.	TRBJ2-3	CASSSRYSESTDTQYF	TGTGCCAGCAGCTCGAGGTATAGCGAGAGCACAGATACGCAGTATTTT
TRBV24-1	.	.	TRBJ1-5	CATSDRTDYSNQPQHF	TGTGCCACCAGTGACAGGACGGACTATAGCAATCAGCCCCAGCATTTT
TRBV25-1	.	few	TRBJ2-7	CASSEYGGEGSSYEQYF	TGTGCCAGCAGTGAATATGGTGGAGAGGGAAGCTCCTACGAGCAGTACTTC
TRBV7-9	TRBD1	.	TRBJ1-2	CASSDSPGTGGLGYTF	TGTGCCAGCAGCGATAGTCCCGGGACAGGCGGGCTCGGCTACACCTTC
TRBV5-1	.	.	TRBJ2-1	CASSFAGNEQFF	TGCGCCAGCAGCTTTGCAGGTAATGAGCAGTTCTTC
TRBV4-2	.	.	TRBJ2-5	CASSQDDLSGGAQYF	TGTGCCAGCAGCCAAGATGACCTTAGTGGTGGGGCCCAGTACTTC
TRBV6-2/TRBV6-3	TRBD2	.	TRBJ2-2	CASSGTLAGPRGGGGELFF	TGTGCCAGCAGTGGGACACTAGCGGGACCGCGCGGAGGGGGCGGGGAGCTGTTTTTT
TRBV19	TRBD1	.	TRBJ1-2	CASTGTGGSRGYTF	TGTGCCAGTACCGGGACAGGGGGTAGTAGAGGCTACACCTTC
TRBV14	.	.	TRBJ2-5	CASSHGGETQYF	TGTGCCAGCAGCCACGGTGGGGAGACCCAGTACTTC
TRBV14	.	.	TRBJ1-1	CASSQVRGGTEAFF	TGTGCCAGCAGCCAAGTGAGGGGGGGCACTGAAGCTTTCTTT
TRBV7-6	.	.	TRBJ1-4	CASSLQGTNEKLFF	TGTGCCAGCAGCTTACAGGGAACTAATGAAAAACTGTTTTTT
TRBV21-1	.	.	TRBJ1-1	CASGNTTGADTAAPRLEAFF	TGTGCCAGCGGAAACACGACCGGAGCTGACACGGCTGCCCCTAGGCTTGAAGCTTTCTTT
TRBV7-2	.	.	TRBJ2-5	CASSRWGGTAQETQYF	TGTGCCAGCAGCCGTTGGGGCGGGACAGCGCAAGAGACCCAGTACTTC
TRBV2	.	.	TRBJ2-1	CASSVTNEQFF	TGTGCCAGCAGTGTAACAAATGAGCAGTTCTTC
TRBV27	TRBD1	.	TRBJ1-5	CASSLVSGGRQPQHF	TGTGCCAGCAGTTTAGTTTCAGGGGGCCGGCAGCCCCAGCATTTT
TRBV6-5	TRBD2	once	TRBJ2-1	CASSSLAASGNEQFF	TGTGCCAGCAGTTCTCTAGCGGCCTCGGGAAATGAGCAGTTCTTC
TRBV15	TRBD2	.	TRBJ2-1	CATSRGGLAGGVLNEQFF	TGTGCCACCAGCAGAGGAGGGCTAGCGGGAGGGGTTTTGAATGAGCAGTTCTTC
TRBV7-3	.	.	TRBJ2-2	CASSRDTGELFF	TGTGCCAGCAGCAGGGACACCGGGGAGCTGTTTTTT
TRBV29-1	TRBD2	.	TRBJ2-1	CSVEVSLAGEQFF	TGCAGCGTTGAAGTCTCGCTAGCGGGTGAGCAGTTCTTC
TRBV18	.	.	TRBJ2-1	CASSPGLNNEQFF	TGTGCCAGCTCACCAGGGCTCAACAATGAGCAGTTCTTC
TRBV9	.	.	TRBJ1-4	CASSVGVGDYNEKLFF	TGTGCCAGCAGCGTAGGTGTAGGCGACTATAATGAAAAACTGTTTTTT
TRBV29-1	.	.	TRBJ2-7	CSVVLDSVRGEQYF	TGCAGCGTTGTCCTCGACAGTGTCAGAGGCGAGCAGTACTTC
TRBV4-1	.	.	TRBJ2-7	CASSGLVGYEQYF	TGCGCCAGCAGCGGCCTAGTGGGCTACGAGCAGTACTTC
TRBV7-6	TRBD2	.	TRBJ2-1	CASSPALAGGSYNEQFF	TGTGCCAGCAGCCCCGCCCTAGCGGGAGGCTCCTACAATGAGCAGTTCTTC
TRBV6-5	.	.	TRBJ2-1	CASRQQQENEQFF	TGTGCCAGCAGGCAACAACAGGAAAATGAGCAGTTCTTC
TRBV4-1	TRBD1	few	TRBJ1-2	CASSPTRDRGRNYGYTF	TGCGCCAGCAGCCCAACTCGGGACAGGGGGCGCAACTATGGCTACACCTTC
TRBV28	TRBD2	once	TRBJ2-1	CASSLFTSGREYNEQFF	TGTGCCAGCAGTTTATTCACTAGCGGGAGGGAGTACAATGAGCAGTTCTTC
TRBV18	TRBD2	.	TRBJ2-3	CASSPQTGLASTDTQYF	TGTGCCAGCTCACCGCAAACGGGACTAGCCAGCACAGATACGCAGTATTTT
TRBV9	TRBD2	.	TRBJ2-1	CASSVGGLAGRSWSNEQFF	TGTGCCAGCAGCGTAGGGGGGCTAGCGGGACGTTCCTGGTCCAATGAGCAGTTCTTC
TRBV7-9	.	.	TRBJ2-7	CASSLAGHDLLNYEQYF	TGTGCCAGCAGCTTAGCGGGCCATGACCTTTTGAACTACGAGCAGTACTTC
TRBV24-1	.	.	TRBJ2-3	CATSGPPGTEFTDTQYF	TGTGCCACCAGTGGCCCACCGGGTACGGAGTTCACAGATACGCAGTATTTT
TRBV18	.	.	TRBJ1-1	CASSPRQNTEAFF	TGTGCCAGCTCACCACGGCAGAACACTGAAGCTTTCTTT
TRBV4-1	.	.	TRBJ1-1	CASSQGAYTEAFF	TGCGCCAGCAGCCAAGGGGCATACACTGAAGCTTTCTTT